This TCR beta chain was identified during a study of spatial heterogeneity in lung cancer (dated by TCRdb to the late 2010s). About the investigation overall: Beta-chain transcripts were consistently detected in greater numbers than alpha-chain transcripts, which likely reflects a higher abundance of beta-chain transcripts. In the raw uncorrected reads, each unique combination of TCR and UMI appeared more than ten times on average. The study quantitatively compared TCR alpha and beta repertoires across multiple tumor regions, matched nontumor lung and blood in non-small cell lung cancer. Nonsynonymous mutation counts, determined by whole-exome sequencing of tumor tissue, were related to features of the TCR repertoire. Both alpha and beta chains were TCR-sequenced in samples taken at surgery, namely 220 tumor regions, fewer than 80 matched nontumor lung samples and around 53 PBMC samples.

The time point label corresponds to: sample taken at primary tumor resection. Whole RNA extracted from tumor and nontumor lung tissue, or from cryopreserved PBMC samples, was used for TCR sequencing without cell sorting. Donors were over 60 patients with early-stage, untreated non-small cell lung cancer from the lung TRACERx cohort. Only patients with enough RNA available from two or more tumor regions were chosen for TCR sequencing. Tumor and adjacent nontumor lung specimens were reviewed by a lung pathologist before selection. On the study overall, not on this receptor specifically: Confirming at a functional level the hypothesis that regional TCRs recognize regional mutations was considered to require additional single-cell paired TCR alpha and beta sequencing.

Comments on this clonotype: Its antigen specificity is not known. The junction and the germline gene differ at one end; a read error may be behind it.

Reading from cysteine to phenylalanine, the CDR3 counts 11 amino acids. The read is trimmed to its CDR3 DNA, 33 bases read in frame from base 1. Taken from the germline V gene, the CDR1 and CDR2 loops are MNHEY and SVGEGT. The library was built by means of 5' RACE. The data were produced on a NextSeq 500. To allow correction of PCR and sequencing errors, the TCR library protocol tagged every TCR cDNA molecule with a unique molecular identifier. The source study handled its data this way. TCR identification, UMI-based error correction and CDR3 extraction were all carried out with Decombinator tools. TCRs above a frequency of 2 per 1,000, corresponding to the top 1% of the tumor frequency distribution, were defined as expanded. Each repertoire was subsampled 100 times to 5,000 TCRs, after which Renyi diversity was computed with the R vegan package. CDR3 similarity networks were built from amino acid triplet string-kernel similarity, connecting CDR3s with pairwise similarity above 0.82. The raw public data were reprocessed by TCRdb itself: fastp quality trimming at Q25, MiXCR clonotype calling, in-frame beta chains only. Entries that share a CDR3 protein sequence are merged under the most common genes and DNA. Clone size and V and J calls follow TCRdb, not the original study. A total of roughly 4,600 distinct CDR3 sequences appear in this sample, around 20% of them only once. The ten largest clones add up to around 20% of the sample.

This sequence was found in a male donor with early-stage non-small cell lung cancer. The receptor chain draws on TRBV6-2 or TRBV6-3 and TRBJ2-7, with no D gene named confidently. Sequencing was performed on normal lung tissue next to the tumor, taken at surgery. The CDR3 amino acid sequence is: CASRYFFEQYF. Here is the DNA: TGTGCCAGCAGATACTTTTTCGAGCAGTACTTC.